The 16 T cell receptor beta chains reported below all come from one sample, sequenced in a study of T cells expressing NK-cell markers. One entry per CDR3 protein, without DNA, is what TCRdb gives after re-calling the 5' RACE reads. The repertoire shows some 140,000 distinct CDR3 sequences; the top ten hold 37%. The material sequenced was blood T cells: a sorted CD56 or NKG2C T cell subset, CD4+ or CD8+ T cells, or bulk PBMC T cells (not recorded which). The receptor source for this set is a woman between 50 and 59 years old in good health.

The chain couples TRBV30 to TRBJ2-1; there is no DNA to check the TCRdb D call of TRBD2. From germline, CDR1 is GTSNPN and CDR2 SVGIG (reference sequence). The CDR3 spans 13 residues. This chain's CDR3 is CAWSVAPEGEQFF.

The CDR3 sequence: CSAKGQGMNTEAFF. This sequence joins TRBV20-1 and TRBJ1-1; TCRdb proposes TRBD1, but this gene call is untestable without DNA. This CDR3 has 14 amino acids. CDR1 DFQATT and CDR2 SNEGSKA come from the germline V gene (reference sequence).

The chain employs TRBV12-3 or TRBV12-4 and TRBJ1-4; the D call from TCRdb, TRBD1, cannot be confirmed without DNA. The CDR3 covers 15 residues. The CDR3 protein is CASSPRTEPSGKLFF.

The V and J genes are TRBV30 and TRBJ2-1; TCRdb reports TRBD2, a call that lacks DNA to check it against. Germline loops: CDR1 GTSNPN, CDR2 SVGIG (reference sequence). The CDR3 consists of 12 residues. CDR3 in amino acids: CAWLIAGNEQFF.

This chain links TRBV7-9 with TRBJ2-3. Germline CDR1 reads SEHNR; CDR2 reads FQNEAQ (reference sequence). The CDR3 contains 15 residues. CDR3 in amino acids: CASSFTDGSTDTQYF. Full variable domain (outside the CDR3, taken from reference TRBV7-9 and TRBJ2-3): DTGVSQNPRHKITKRGQNVTFRCDPISEHNRLYWYRQTLGQGPEFLTYFQNEAQLEKSRLLSDRFSAERPKGSFSTLEIQRTEQGDSAMYLCASSFTDGSTDTQYFGPGTRLTVL.

The chain uses TRBV20-1 and TRBJ2-1; checking the TCRdb D call of TRBD2 is not possible without DNA. This CDR3 is built from 16 residues. Germline V gene lookup returns CDR1 DFQATT and CDR2 SNEGSKA (reference sequence). CDR3 region: CSARGLTSGSLNEQFF.

This sequence joins TRBV25-1 and TRBJ2-1; as DNA is missing, the TRBD1 call by TCRdb cannot be tested. There are 13 residues in the CDR3. Per germline, CDR1 MGHDK and CDR2 SYGVNS. The CDR3 loop reads CASSVGGWDEQFF.

The chain couples TRBV28 to TRBJ2-2; TCRdb lists TRBD2, though no DNA is available to test this call. The germline V gene encodes CDR1 MDHEN and CDR2 SYDVKM. This CDR3 is built from 14 residues. The CDR3: CASTLEGGTGELFF.

The V call is TRBV2, the J call TRBJ2-5; TCRdb returns TRBD1, unconfirmable since there is no DNA. CDR1 is SNHLY and CDR2 is FYNNEI in the germline V gene. CDR3 length equals 12 residues. The CDR3 loop reads CASKGTEETQYF.

This sequence joins TRBV6-1 and TRBJ2-3; TCRdb gives TRBD1 as the D gene, but with no DNA this cannot be confirmed. The CDR3 is 15 amino acids. Germline CDR1 MNHNS, CDR2 SASEGT. The CDR3 here is CASSEVTGGWLTQYF.

The V call is TRBV20-1, the J call TRBJ2-2; TCRdb names TRBD2, which stays unverified in the absence of DNA. The CDR3 loop spans 11 amino acids. The germline V gene encodes CDR1 DFQATT and CDR2 SNEGSKA (reference sequence). The CDR3: CSARDYGELFF.

CDR3 region: CSARPAADNEQFF. This sequence joins TRBV20-1 and TRBJ2-1. Germline V gene lookup returns CDR1 DFQATT and CDR2 SNEGSKA (reference sequence). This CDR3 region has 13 residues.

This chain connects TRBV11-2 to TRBJ2-3; TCRdb designates TRBD2, a call that cannot be tested without DNA. CDR3 length: 16 residues. In germline, CDR1 is SGHAT, CDR2 FQNNGV. The chain's CDR3 is CASSLLSGGGTDTQYF.

This sequence joins TRBV10-2 and TRBJ2-1. The CDR3 extends over 11 amino acids. Germline V lookup: CDR1 WSHSY, CDR2 SAAADI. The CDR3 sequence: CASREDNEQFF.

This chain uses TRBV6-5 with TRBJ1-1. The CDR3 sequence is 12 residues long. Germline V gene data show CDR1 as MNHEY and CDR2 as SVGAGI. CDR3 residues: CAVGVGNTEAFF.

This sequence joins TRBV7-9 and TRBJ1-1. Germline CDR1 reads SEHNR; CDR2 reads FQNEAQ (reference sequence). The CDR3 contains 13 residues. The CDR3 is CASSLDDVTEAFF.